The next 18 T cell receptor beta chains were all read from a single sample in a study of shared clonotypes between healthy human individuals. Clones were read by immunoSEQ multiplex PCR, and TCRdb kept only the in-frame ones, dropping some. The table shows a few hundred thousand clones, with 65% to 70% occurring only once. Sequencing used memory CD4+ T cells sorted from blood. Indicated subset: CD45RA-negative fraction. Receptors were obtained from a man aged 25 to 40 in good health.

This chain links TRBV5-1 with TRBJ1-4; D call uncertain. The V gene's germline CDR1 is SGHRS and CDR2 YFSETQ. The length of the CDR3 is 14 residues. V was clipped by 0 bases and J by 7 bases, with 10 bases between them. CDR3 in DNA: TGCGCCAGCAGCTTGGGACGGCAAACTGAAAAACTGTTTTTT. The encoded protein is CASSLGRQTEKLFF.

The chain recombines TRBV5-1 with TRBJ2-1; no reliable D call. Germline lookup yields CDR1 SGHRS and CDR2 YFSETQ. This CDR3 contains 12 residues. Trimming took off 3 bases at V and 9 bases at J, with 10 bases between the two ends. This CDR3 is CASSSGIGEQFF. CDR3 DNA: TGCGCCAGCAGCTCAGGCATCGGTGAGCAGTTCTTC. The full variable domain, completed using reference TRBV5-1 and TRBJ2-1, is KAGVTQTPRYLIKTRGQQVTLSCSPISGHRSVSWYQQTPGQGLQFLFEYFSETQRNKGNFPGRFSGRQFSNSRSEMNVSTLELGDSALYLCASSSGIGEQFFGPGTRLTVL.

V usage is TRBV5-4 and J usage is TRBJ2-1, with TRBD2 matching 9 bases. V lost 4 bases, J lost 8 bases, and 13 bases stayed unmatched. CDR3 length equals 16 residues. Germline V gives CDR1 SGHNT, CDR2 YYREEE (reference sequence). The CDR3 region is CASSLKLAGSFDEQFF. DNA of the CDR3: TGTGCCAGCAGCCTAAAGCTAGCGGGGAGTTTCGATGAGCAGTTCTTC.

This chain links TRBV30 with TRBJ2-1; 9 bases line up with TRBD1. The length of the CDR3 is 13 residues. Losses at the gene ends were 4 bases for V and 5 bases for J; bases not matched to a gene: 3. In germline, CDR1 is GTSNPN, CDR2 SVGIG (reference sequence). The CDR3 region has the DNA TGTGCCTGGACGGGACAGGGAAACAATGAGCAGTTCTTC. Protein: CAWTGQGNNEQFF.

In DNA, the CDR3 is TGCGCCAGCAGCACGACGCCCCCGGGACAGGCCATCCACGAGCAGTACTTC. Residues: CASSTTPPGQAIHEQYF. The chain carries TRBV5-1 and TRBJ2-7; 8 bases line up with TRBD1. The germline gives CDR1 SGHRS, CDR2 YFSETQ. Trimming cost V 4 bases and J 5 bases; bases outside gene matches: 17. The CDR3 has 17 amino acids.

The chain carries TRBV11-3 and TRBJ2-1; 8 positions agree with TRBD2. Germline lookup yields CDR1 SGHNT and CDR2 YENEEA. The CDR3 has 17 amino acids. Germline trimming cut 0 bases from V and 2 bases from J; bases unmatched to any gene: 6. The CDR3 DNA sequence: TGTGCCAGCAGCTTAGACTCGGGAGGGTTTACCTACAATGAGCAGTTCTTC. This sequence encodes CASSLDSGGFTYNEQFF. Full variable domain (missing parts from reference TRBV11-3 and TRBJ2-1): EAGVVQSPRYKIIEKKQPVAFWCNPISGHNTLYWYLQNLGQGPELLIRYENEEAVDDSQLPKDRFSAERLKGVDSTLKIQPAELGDSAVYLCASSLDSGGFTYNEQFFGPGTRLTVL.

Ten or more counts support this clone. The chain joins TRBV15 to TRBJ2-3; D remains ambiguous. With 5 bases removed from V and 11 bases from J, the gap between germline ends came to 17 bases. Germline V gene data show CDR1 as LNHNV and CDR2 as YYDKDF (reference sequence). This CDR3 contains 13 residues. The CDR3 sequence is CATSLSPAERQYF. The CDR3 nucleotides are TGTGCCACCAGCCTCTCCCCCGCCGAGAGGCAGTATTTT.

This chain joins TRBV7-2 and TRBJ2-7, with D uncertain. Germline loops: CDR1 SGHTA, CDR2 FQGNSA. The CDR3 consists of 11 residues. V was clipped by 4 bases and J by 4 bases, with 5 bases between them. The CDR3 here is CASSSTYEQYF. CDR3 bases: TGTGCCAGCAGCTCAACGTACGAGCAGTACTTC.

This chain connects TRBV27 to TRBJ2-3; D is undetermined. V was shortened by 5 bases and J by 3 bases, with 9 bases between the two germline ends. This CDR3 spans 13 amino acids. Looked up from germline, CDR1 is MNHEY and CDR2 is SMNVEV (reference sequence). CDR3 sequence reads: CASSAITTDTQYF. As DNA, the CDR3 is TGTGCCAGCAGTGCTATCACGACAGATACGCAGTATTTT.

This sequence joins TRBV10-3 and TRBJ2-2; D is undetermined. This CDR3 has 14 residues. The V gene lost 6 bases and the J gene lost 3 bases, with 11 bases spanning the gap. Germline lookup yields CDR1 ENHRY and CDR2 SYGVKD. The CDR3 region has the DNA TGTGCCATCAGCGGAAGTTGGGACACCGGGGAGCTGTTTTTT. This sequence encodes CAISGSWDTGELFF.

A word on this clone: The conserved closing phenylalanine or tryptophan is absent in this CDR3, likely reflecting a read error. It is unclear where the CDR3 begins or ends on the DNA, so no DNA is shown, and the CDR3 is as TCRdb lists it. The chain joins TRBV28 to TRBJ1-1. Including both end residues, the CDR3 is 12 amino acids long. Germline V gene sequence: CDR1 MDHEN, CDR2 SYDVKM. CDR3 in amino acids: CASSSSLRSLSS.

The rearrangement links TRBV6-6 to TRBJ2-1, with 9 bases lining up with TRBD2. The junction had 8 bases not matched to a gene; V was cut back by 2 bases and J by 6 bases. Germline V CDR1 and CDR2: MNHNY, SVGAGI (reference sequence). CDR3 length: 16 residues. CDR3 nucleotide sequence: TGTGCCAGCAGTTACGGGACTAGCCCCCCGACCAATGAGCAGTTCTTC. The encoded protein is CASSYGTSPPTNEQFF.

This chain uses TRBV7-9 with TRBJ2-7, with unresolved D. The CDR3 consists of 12 residues. Trimming took 4 bases from V and 3 from J, leaving 7 bases between them. The germline CDR1 and CDR2 sequences are SEHNR and FQNEAQ (reference sequence). The DNA for the CDR3 is TGTGCCAGCAGCTCACAGCGCTACGAGCAGTACTTC. This translates into CASSSQRYEQYF.

V gene TRBV7-9 combines with J gene TRBJ2-1; D remains unclear. CDR1 is SEHNR, CDR2 FQNEAQ, per germline (reference sequence). V lost 10 bases and J lost 0, with 13 bases in between. The CDR3 is made up of 14 amino acids. The CDR3 region has the DNA TGTGCCACCACGGTCCTGAGCTCCTACAATGAGCAGTTCTTC. This codes for CATTVLSSYNEQFF.

J is TRBJ2-1 and V is TRBV6-6; 9 nucleotides align to TRBD1. The CDR3 extends over 12 amino acids. Trimming cost V 6 bases and J 10 bases; bases outside gene matches: 4. Germline assignment: CDR1 MNHNY and CDR2 SVGAGI (reference sequence). CDR3 region: CASSRQGDEQFF. CDR3 DNA sequence: TGTGCCAGCAGCAGACAGGGGGACGAGCAGTTCTTC.

A few counts support this clone. In DNA form, the CDR3 reads TGTGCCAGCAGCTTATACGGGGACAGGGGGCTCGACTATGGCTACACCTTC. It yields the protein CASSLYGDRGLDYGYTF. The V and J genes are TRBV7-3 and TRBJ1-2; the match to TRBD1 covers 12 bases. The V segment lost 2 bases and the J segment 3 bases; nucleotides outside the gene matches: 7. Germline V CDR1 and CDR2: SGHTA, FQGTGA. The CDR3 extends over 17 amino acids.

This clone showed up just a few times. The chain is built from TRBV6-1 and TRBJ1-5; D gene ambiguous. Germline CDR1 MNHNS, CDR2 SASEGT. The length of the CDR3 is 15 residues. V lost 5 bases to trimming and J lost 3 bases, with 14 bases between them. The CDR3 coding sequence is TGTGCCAGCAGTAGGTCAGACTCTTACAATCAGCCCCAGCATTTT. This translates into CASSRSDSYNQPQHF.

V and J are TRBV7-9 and TRBJ2-3; D ambiguous. V dropped 1 base and J dropped 4 bases, with 9 bases sitting between them. Germline CDR1 SEHNR, CDR2 FQNEAQ (reference sequence). This CDR3 comprises 14 residues. The DNA of the CDR3 is TGTGCCAGCAGCTTAGGCCAGCAGGCAGATACGCAGTATTTT. It yields the protein CASSLGQQADTQYF.